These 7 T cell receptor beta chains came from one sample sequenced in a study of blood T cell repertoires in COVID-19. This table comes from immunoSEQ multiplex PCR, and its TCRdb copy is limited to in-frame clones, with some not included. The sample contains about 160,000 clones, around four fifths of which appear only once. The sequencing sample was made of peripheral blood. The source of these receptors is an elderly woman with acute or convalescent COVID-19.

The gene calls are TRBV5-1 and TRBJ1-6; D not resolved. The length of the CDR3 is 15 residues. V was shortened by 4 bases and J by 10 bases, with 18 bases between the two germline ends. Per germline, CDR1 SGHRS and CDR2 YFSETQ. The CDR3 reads CASSPGLSGGSPLHF. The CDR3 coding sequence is TGCGCCAGCAGCCCTGGACTTAGCGGAGGATCACCCCTCCACTTT.

CDR3 sequence reads: CASSENRVITEAFF. Written as DNA, the CDR3 is TGTGCCAGCAGTGAAAACAGGGTGATCACTGAAGCTTTCTTT. The genes are TRBV6-1 and TRBJ1-1; tentatively, D is TRBD1 (6 bases). Trimming shortened V by 2 bases and J by 4 bases, and 11 bases separated the two germline ends. Germline CDR1 MNHNS, CDR2 SASEGT. The CDR3 length is 14 residues.

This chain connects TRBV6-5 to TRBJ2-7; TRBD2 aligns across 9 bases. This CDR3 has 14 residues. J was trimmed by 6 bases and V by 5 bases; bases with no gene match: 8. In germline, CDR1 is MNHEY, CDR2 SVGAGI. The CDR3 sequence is CASSTPSGNFEQYF. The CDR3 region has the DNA TGTGCCAGCAGTACCCCTAGCGGGAATTTCGAGCAGTACTTC.

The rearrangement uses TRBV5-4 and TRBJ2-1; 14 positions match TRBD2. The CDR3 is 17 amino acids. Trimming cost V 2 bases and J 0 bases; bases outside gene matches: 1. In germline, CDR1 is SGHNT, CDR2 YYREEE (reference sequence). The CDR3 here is CASSFGLAGGSYNEQFF. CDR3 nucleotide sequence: TGTGCCAGCAGCTTCGGACTAGCGGGAGGCTCCTACAATGAGCAGTTCTTC.

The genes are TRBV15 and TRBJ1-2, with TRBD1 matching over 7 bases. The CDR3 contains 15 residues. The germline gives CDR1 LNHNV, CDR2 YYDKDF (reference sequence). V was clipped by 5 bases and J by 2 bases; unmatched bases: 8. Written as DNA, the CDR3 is TGTGCCACCAGCGGGGACGGACAGGACAACTATGGCTACACCTTC. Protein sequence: CATSGDGQDNYGYTF.

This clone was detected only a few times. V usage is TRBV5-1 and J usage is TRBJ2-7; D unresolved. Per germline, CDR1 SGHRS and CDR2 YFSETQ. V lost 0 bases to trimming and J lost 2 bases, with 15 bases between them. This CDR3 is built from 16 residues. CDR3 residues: CASSLAASQHPYEQYF. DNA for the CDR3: TGCGCCAGCAGCTTGGCTGCATCACAGCACCCCTACGAGCAGTACTTC.

Written as DNA, the CDR3 is TGTGCCAGCAGTTTGCCTACTAGCGGGAGGCCCTACGAGCAGTACTTC. Protein: CASSLPTSGRPYEQYF. The chain uses TRBV27 and TRBJ2-7; 12 bases are a match to TRBD2. CDR3 size: 16 residues. Germline V gene data show CDR1 as MNHEY and CDR2 as SMNVEV (reference sequence). V was clipped by 3 bases and J by 2 bases; unmatched bases: 5.